The source of this T cell receptor (beta chain) is a study of PD-L1 blockade in urothelial cancer. Overall study: Starting in about 2014, patients were given atezolizumab (1,200 mg intravenously every 3 weeks).

The CDR3 is 11 residues long. Germline V gene data show CDR1 as DFQATT and CDR2 as SNEGSKA (reference sequence). V lost 3 bases and J 7 bases, leaving 10 bases between the germline ends. Measured with immunoSEQ multiplex PCR; TCRdb has only the in-frame clones, and not every one. The sample includes roughly 50,000 clones, roughly 87% seen only once; the top ten take under 9%. The chain employs TRBV20-1 and TRBJ2-7, with D tentatively TRBD1 (6 bases). Sample: PBMCs, taken around atezolizumab (anti-PD-L1) treatment. The source of this sequence is a man aged 60-69 years with urothelial cancer. The CDR3, as DNA: TGCAGTGCTAGTAGGGGGTGGGAGCAGTACTTC. This sequence encodes CSASRGWEQYF.